The clone carrying this T cell receptor (beta chain) has a count of ten or more. The size of this beta chain means little, since it is a stray read in a library made for alpha chains. This record comes from a study of spatial heterogeneity in lung cancer. TCRdb redid the calling of the 5' RACE reads with MiXCR, one entry per CDR3 protein. The sample comprises about 11,000 distinct CDR3 sequences, around 3.9% of which are singletons, and 6% to 9.5% rests with the top ten. Time point meaning: sample taken at primary tumor resection. Unsorted whole RNA from tumor, nontumor lung or frozen PBMC underwent sequencing. After removal of 4 bases from V and 7 bases from J, the junction contained 9 bases not matched to a gene. Germline V gene lookup returns CDR1 MDHEN and CDR2 SYDVKM. This CDR3 contains 16 residues.

This chain joins TRBV28 and TRBJ2-2, with 10 bases lining up with TRBD1. The origin of this receptor is a male donor with early-stage non-small cell lung cancer. The input for sequencing was normal lung tissue next to the tumor, taken at surgery. The CDR3 region is CASSSTGTGVIGELFF. The CDR3 nucleotides read TGTGCCAGCAGTTCCACCGGGACAGGGGTTATCGGGGAGCTGTTTTTT.